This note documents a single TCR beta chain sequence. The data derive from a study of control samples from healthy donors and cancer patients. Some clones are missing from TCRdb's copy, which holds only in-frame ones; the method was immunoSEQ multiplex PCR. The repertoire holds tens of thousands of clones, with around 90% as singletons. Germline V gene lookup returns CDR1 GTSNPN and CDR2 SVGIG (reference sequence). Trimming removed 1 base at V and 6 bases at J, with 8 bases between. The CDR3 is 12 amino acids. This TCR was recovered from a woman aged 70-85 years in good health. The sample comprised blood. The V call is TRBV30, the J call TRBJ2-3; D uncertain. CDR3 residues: CAWSALGDTQYF. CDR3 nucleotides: TGTGCCTGGAGTGCCCTCGGGGATACGCAGTATTTT.